This T cell receptor beta chain was profiled in a study of early T cells in non-severe SARS-CoV-2 infection. The table lists this clonotype with many counts. The antigen is unknown. The ends were cut back, 1 base at V and 2 bases at J, with 9 bases in the middle. The germline CDR1 and CDR2 sequences are MGHRA and YSYEKL. The CDR3 is 14 residues long. In the library, individual cDNA molecules carried attached unique molecular identifiers. TCRdb processed the 5' RACE reads anew with MiXCR; each CDR3 protein has one entry. The sample lists fewer than 80,000 distinct CDR3 sequences; more than 10% were seen once. Study results and caveats: CD4 and private specificities were missed by VDJdb matching, which favored anti-spike CD8 responses.

Material for sequencing was whole blood. The V and J genes are TRBV4-1 and TRBJ2-7, with D tentatively TRBD1 (5 bases). This TCR was recovered from an adult who was a healthcare worker with PCR-confirmed SARS-CoV-2 infection or an uninfected control (not recorded which). CDR3 nucleotide sequence: TGCGCCAGCAGCCAAGGAGCAGGGACCTACGAGCAGTACTTC. This encodes CASSQGAGTYEQYF.